These T cell receptor beta chains were read from a single sample in a study of T cell responses to AZD1222 COVID-19 vaccine. TCRdb keeps only in-frame clones here, not all; method: immunoSEQ multiplex PCR. Of over 120,000 clones detected, 80% to 90% appear once; the ten largest clones hold 7.5% to 8.5%. The sample here was peripheral blood, taken on day 0 of AZD1222 vaccination. The receptors here all came from an adult in good health. The CDR3 runs from the conserved cysteine through the conserved F or W. A D gene is named only where the DNA matches it firmly. Clone size, where shown, is once, few, many, or a class for clones that have expanded.

d_call: NA; j_call: TRBJ1-5; v_call: TRBV6-5; clone_size: NA; cdr3_nt: TGTGCCAGCACGGACACAAGCAATCAGCCCCAGCATTTT; cdr3_aa: CASTDTSNQPQHF
d_call: NA; j_call: TRBJ1-6; v_call: TRBV2; clone_size: few; cdr3_nt: TGTGCCAGCTATACAGGGTTGGAGTCACCCCTCCACTTT; cdr3_aa: CASYTGLESPLHF
d_call: NA; j_call: TRBJ1-2; v_call: TRBV6-6; clone_size: NA; cdr3_nt: TGTGCCAGCTCAACAGGGTTGAATGGCTACACCTTC; cdr3_aa: CASSTGLNGYTF
d_call: NA; j_call: TRBJ2-1; v_call: TRBV11-3; clone_size: NA; cdr3_nt: TGTGCCAGCAGCTTGTCCGGGGCGGACAATGAGCAGTTCTTC; cdr3_aa: CASSLSGADNEQFF
d_call: TRBD1; j_call: TRBJ1-5; v_call: TRBV27; clone_size: once; cdr3_nt: TGTGCCAGCAGTTTGGGGACAGGGTTGGGCAATCAGCCCCAGCATTTT; cdr3_aa: CASSLGTGLGNQPQHF
d_call: NA; j_call: TRBJ1-3; v_call: TRBV6-5; clone_size: NA; cdr3_nt: TGTGCCAGCAGCCGGGGTATCTCTGGAAACACCATATATTTT; cdr3_aa: CASSRGISGNTIYF
d_call: NA; j_call: TRBJ2-1; v_call: TRBV21-1; clone_size: NA; cdr3_nt: TGTGCCAGCAGCTTAGCGGGACAGAGCGCGGGTTACAATGAGCAGTTCTTC; cdr3_aa: CASSLAGQSAGYNEQFF
d_call: NA; j_call: TRBJ1-1; v_call: TRBV28; clone_size: NA; cdr3_nt: TGTGCCAGCAATTCAAGGGTGCCAGGGGTGCCTGAAGCTTTCTTT; cdr3_aa: CASNSRVPGVPEAFF
d_call: NA; j_call: TRBJ1-5; v_call: TRBV18; clone_size: NA; cdr3_nt: TGTGCCAGCTCACCAGGTCCGAATCAGCCCCAGCATTTT; cdr3_aa: CASSPGPNQPQHF
d_call: NA; j_call: TRBJ1-1; v_call: TRBV30; clone_size: NA; cdr3_nt: TGTGCCTGGAGCCGGGGGATTAACACTGAAGCTTTCTTT; cdr3_aa: CAWSRGINTEAFF
d_call: NA; j_call: TRBJ2-3; v_call: TRBV5-6; clone_size: NA; cdr3_nt: TGTGCCAGCAGCTTGGTGAGGGGTAGTCGCACAGATACGCAGTATTTT; cdr3_aa: CASSLVRGSRTDTQYF
d_call: NA; j_call: TRBJ2-3; v_call: TRBV9; clone_size: NA; cdr3_nt: TGTGCCAGCAGCGTAGCGCCAGTGAGCACAGATACGCAGTATTTT; cdr3_aa: CASSVAPVSTDTQYF
d_call: TRBD1; j_call: TRBJ1-2; v_call: TRBV10-1; clone_size: few; cdr3_nt: TGCGCCAGCAGTGAGTCGGGTGAAGGGGGCATCGCCTTC; cdr3_aa: CASSESGEGGIAF
d_call: NA; j_call: TRBJ1-2; v_call: TRBV11-2; clone_size: NA; cdr3_nt: TGTGCCAGCAGCTTAGGGTCATCATCTAACTATGGCTACACCTTC; cdr3_aa: CASSLGSSSNYGYTF
d_call: NA; j_call: TRBJ1-3; v_call: TRBV6-5; clone_size: NA; cdr3_nt: TGTGCCAGCAGGAGCGCATCCTCTGGAAACACCATATATTTT; cdr3_aa: CASRSASSGNTIYF